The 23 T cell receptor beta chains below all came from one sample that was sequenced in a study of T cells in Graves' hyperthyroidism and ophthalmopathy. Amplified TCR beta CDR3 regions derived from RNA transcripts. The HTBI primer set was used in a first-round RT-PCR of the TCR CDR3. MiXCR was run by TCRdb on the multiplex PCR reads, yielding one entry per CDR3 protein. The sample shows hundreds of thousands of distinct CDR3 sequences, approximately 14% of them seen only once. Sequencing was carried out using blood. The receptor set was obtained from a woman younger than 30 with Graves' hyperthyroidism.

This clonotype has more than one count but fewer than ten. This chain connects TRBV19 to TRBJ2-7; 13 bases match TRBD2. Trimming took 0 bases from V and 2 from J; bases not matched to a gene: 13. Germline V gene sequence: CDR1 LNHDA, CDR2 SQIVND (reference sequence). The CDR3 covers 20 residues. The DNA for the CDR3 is TGTGCCAGTAGTATAGAGGTCTTCAGGGGACTAGCGGGATCTCCCTACGAGCAGTACTTC. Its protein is CASSIEVFRGLAGSPYEQYF.

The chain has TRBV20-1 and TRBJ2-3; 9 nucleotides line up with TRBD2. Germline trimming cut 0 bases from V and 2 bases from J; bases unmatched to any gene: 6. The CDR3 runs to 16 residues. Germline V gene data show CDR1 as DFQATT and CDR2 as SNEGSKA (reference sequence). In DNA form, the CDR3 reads TGCAGTGCTAGAGACACTAGCGGGTGGTACACAGATACGCAGTATTTT. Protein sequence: CSARDTSGWYTDTQYF.

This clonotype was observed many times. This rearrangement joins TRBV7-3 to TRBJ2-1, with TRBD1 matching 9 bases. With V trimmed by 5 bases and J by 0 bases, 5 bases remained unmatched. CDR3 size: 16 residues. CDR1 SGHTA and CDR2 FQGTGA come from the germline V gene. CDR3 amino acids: CASSRGTGSSYNEQFF. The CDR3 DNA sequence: TGTGCCAGCAGCCGAGGGACAGGGTCCTCCTACAATGAGCAGTTCTTC.

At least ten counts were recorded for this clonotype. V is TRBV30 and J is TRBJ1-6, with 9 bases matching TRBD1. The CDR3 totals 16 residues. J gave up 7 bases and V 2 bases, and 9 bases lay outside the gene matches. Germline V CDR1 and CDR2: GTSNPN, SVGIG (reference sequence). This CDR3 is CAWSNRDRVVNSPLHF. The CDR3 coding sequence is TGTGCCTGGAGTAATCGGGACAGGGTGGTCAATTCACCCCTCCACTTT.

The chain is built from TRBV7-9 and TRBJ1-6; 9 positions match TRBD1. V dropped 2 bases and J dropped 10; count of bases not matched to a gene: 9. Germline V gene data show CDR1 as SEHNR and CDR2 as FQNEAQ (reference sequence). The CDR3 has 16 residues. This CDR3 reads CASSLTGTGWNSPLHF. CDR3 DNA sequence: TGTGCCAGCAGCTTAACTGGGACAGGGTGGAACTCACCCCTCCACTTT.

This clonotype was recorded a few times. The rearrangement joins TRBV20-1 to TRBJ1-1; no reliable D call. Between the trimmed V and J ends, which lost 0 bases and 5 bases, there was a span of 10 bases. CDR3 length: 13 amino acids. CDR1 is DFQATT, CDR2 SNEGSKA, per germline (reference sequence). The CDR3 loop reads CSAREPTSTEAFF. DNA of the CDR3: TGCAGTGCTAGAGAACCTACGAGTACTGAAGCTTTCTTT.

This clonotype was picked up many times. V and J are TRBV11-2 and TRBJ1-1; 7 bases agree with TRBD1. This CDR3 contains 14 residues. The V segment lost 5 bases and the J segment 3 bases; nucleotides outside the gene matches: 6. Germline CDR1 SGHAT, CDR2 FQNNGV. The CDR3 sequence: CASSPVRGHTEAFF. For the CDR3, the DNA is TGTGCCAGCAGCCCCGTAAGGGGGCACACTGAAGCTTTCTTT.

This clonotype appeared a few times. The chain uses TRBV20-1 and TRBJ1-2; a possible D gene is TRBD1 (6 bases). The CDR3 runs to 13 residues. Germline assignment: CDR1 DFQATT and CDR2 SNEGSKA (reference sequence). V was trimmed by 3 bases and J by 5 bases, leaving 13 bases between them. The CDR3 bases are TGCAGTGCTAGTCGGGCAGGGGTGTATGGCTACACCTTC. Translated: CSASRAGVYGYTF.

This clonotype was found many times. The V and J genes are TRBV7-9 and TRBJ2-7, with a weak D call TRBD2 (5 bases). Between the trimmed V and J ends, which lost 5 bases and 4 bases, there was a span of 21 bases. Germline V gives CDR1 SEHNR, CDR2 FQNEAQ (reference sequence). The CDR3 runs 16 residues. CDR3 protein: CASSHPFGSTLYEQYF. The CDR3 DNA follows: TGTGCCAGCAGCCACCCTTTTGGGAGTACCCTTTACGAGCAGTACTTC.

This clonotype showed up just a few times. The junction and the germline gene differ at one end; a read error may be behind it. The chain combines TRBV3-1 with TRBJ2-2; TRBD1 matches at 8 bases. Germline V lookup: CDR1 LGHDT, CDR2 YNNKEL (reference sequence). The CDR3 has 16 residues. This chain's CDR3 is CASSQAGTGNTGELFF. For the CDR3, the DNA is TGTGCCAGCAGTCAAGCAGGGACAGGGAACACCGGGGAGCTGTTTTTT.

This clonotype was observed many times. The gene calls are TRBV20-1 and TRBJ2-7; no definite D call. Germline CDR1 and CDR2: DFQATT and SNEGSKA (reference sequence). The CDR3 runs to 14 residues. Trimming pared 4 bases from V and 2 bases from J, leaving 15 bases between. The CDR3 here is CSATRQTGAYEQYF. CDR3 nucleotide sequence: TGCAGTGCTACCCGGCAGACTGGGGCCTACGAGCAGTACTTC.

Written as DNA, the CDR3 is TGTGCCAGTACCCCGGTGGTAGACGCCGGGGAGCTGTTTTTT. This codes for CASTPVVDAGELFF. The rearrangement links TRBV19 to TRBJ2-2; D remains unclear. The CDR3 length is 14 residues. The germline V gene has CDR1 LNHDA and CDR2 SQIVND (reference sequence). V gave up 7 bases and J gave up 6 bases, with 15 bases separating them.

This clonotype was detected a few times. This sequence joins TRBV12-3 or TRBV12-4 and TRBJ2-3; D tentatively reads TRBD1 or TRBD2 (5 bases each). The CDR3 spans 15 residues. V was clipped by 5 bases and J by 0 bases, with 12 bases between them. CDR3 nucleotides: TGTGCCAGCAGTGTCCCGTGGGGGAGCACAGATACGCAGTATTTT. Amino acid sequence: CASSVPWGSTDTQYF.

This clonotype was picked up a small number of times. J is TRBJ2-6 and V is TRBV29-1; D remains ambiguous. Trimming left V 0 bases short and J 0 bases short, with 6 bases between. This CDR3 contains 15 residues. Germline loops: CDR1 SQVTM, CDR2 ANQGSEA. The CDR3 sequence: CSVEDQSSGANVLTF. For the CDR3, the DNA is TGCAGCGTTGAAGACCAAAGCTCTGGGGCCAACGTCCTGACTTTC.

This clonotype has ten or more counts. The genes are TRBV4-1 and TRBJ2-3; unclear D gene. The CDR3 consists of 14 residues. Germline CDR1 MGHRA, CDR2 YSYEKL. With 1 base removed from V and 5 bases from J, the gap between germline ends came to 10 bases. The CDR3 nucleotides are TGCGCCAGCAGCCAAGGGATTTTGGGAGATACGCAGTATTTT. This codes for CASSQGILGDTQYF.

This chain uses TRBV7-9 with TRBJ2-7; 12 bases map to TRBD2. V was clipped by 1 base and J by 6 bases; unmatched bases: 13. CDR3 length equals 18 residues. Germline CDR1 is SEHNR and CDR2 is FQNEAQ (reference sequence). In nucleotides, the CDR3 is TGTGCCAGCAGCTTAGACTGGCTAGCGGGAGGGCCAGGGATCGAGCAGTACTTC. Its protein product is CASSLDWLAGGPGIEQYF. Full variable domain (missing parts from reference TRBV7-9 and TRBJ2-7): DTGVSQNPRHKITKRGQNVTFRCDPISEHNRLYWYRQTLGQGPEFLTYFQNEAQLEKSRLLSDRFSAERPKGSFSTLEIQRTEQGDSAMYLCASSLDWLAGGPGIEQYFGPGTRLTVT.

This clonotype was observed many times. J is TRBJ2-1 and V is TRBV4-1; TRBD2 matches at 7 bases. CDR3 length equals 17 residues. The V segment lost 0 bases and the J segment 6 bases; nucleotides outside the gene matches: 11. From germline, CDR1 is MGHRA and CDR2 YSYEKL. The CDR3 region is CASSQDRLAGLANEQFF. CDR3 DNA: TGCGCCAGCAGCCAAGATCGACTAGCTGGTTTGGCCAATGAGCAGTTCTTC.

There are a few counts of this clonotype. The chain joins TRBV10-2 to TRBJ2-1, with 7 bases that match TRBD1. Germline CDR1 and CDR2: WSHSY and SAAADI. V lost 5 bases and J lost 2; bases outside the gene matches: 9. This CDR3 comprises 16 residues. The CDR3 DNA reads TGCGCCAGCAGTTTTGGAATGACAGGGACCTACAATGAGCAGTTCTTC. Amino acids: CASSFGMTGTYNEQFF.

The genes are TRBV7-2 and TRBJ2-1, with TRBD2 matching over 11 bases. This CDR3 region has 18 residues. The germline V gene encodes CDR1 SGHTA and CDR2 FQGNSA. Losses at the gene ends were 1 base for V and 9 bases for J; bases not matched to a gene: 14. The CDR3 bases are TGTGCCAGCAGCTTAGTGAGTAGCGGGAGGGCGGGAGCTGGTGAGCAGTTCTTC. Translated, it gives CASSLVSSGRAGAGEQFF.

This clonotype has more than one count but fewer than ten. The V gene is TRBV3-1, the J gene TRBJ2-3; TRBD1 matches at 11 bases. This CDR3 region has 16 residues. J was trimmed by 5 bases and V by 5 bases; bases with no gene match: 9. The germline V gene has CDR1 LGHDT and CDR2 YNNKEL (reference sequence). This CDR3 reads CASSFTGTGGGDTQYF. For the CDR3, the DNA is TGTGCCAGCAGCTTTACCGGGACAGGGGGGGGAGATACGCAGTATTTT.

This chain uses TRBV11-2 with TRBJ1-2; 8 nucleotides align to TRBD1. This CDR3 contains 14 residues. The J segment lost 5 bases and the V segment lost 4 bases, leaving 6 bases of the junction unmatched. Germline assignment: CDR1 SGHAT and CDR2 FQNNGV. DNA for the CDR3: TGTGCCAGCAGCTGGGGGACAGGCGATTATGGCTACACCTTC. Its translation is CASSWGTGDYGYTF.

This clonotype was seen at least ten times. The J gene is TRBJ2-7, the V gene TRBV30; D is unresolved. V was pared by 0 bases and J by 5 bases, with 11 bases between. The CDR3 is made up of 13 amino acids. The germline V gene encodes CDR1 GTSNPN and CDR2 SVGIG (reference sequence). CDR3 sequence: CAWSVRVFHEQYF. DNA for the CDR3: TGTGCCTGGAGTGTACGGGTATTCCACGAGCAGTACTTC.

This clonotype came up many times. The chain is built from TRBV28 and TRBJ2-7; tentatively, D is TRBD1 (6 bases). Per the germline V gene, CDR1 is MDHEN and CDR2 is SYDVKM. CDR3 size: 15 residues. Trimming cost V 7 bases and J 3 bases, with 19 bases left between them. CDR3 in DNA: TGTGCCAGCACCTCCCAAGACAGGCTATTCTACGAGCAGTACTTC. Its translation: CASTSQDRLFYEQYF.